The rows below give T cell receptor beta chains drawn from one sample of a study of identifying expanded T cells in peripheral blood. Clones were sequenced by immunoSEQ multiplex PCR, and TCRdb holds only the in-frame ones, with some missing. This table has 100,000 to 150,000 clones, approximately 88% appearing once. Sequencing input: blood. The receptors come from a person aged 18 to 70 in good health. CDR3s include the opening cysteine and the closing phenylalanine or tryptophan. Each record gives: D gene, clone size, J gene, V gene, CDR3 protein, CDR3 DNA. D genes are given only for firm matches. Part of the rows lack a size; the others show once, few, many or a class for expanded clones.

D gene: NA; clone size: once; J gene: TRBJ1-3; V gene: TRBV11-2; CDR3 protein: CASSLWGSSGNTIYF; CDR3 DNA: TGTGCCAGCAGCTTGTGGGGCAGCTCTGGAAACACCATATATTTT
D gene: NA; clone size: NA; J gene: TRBJ1-2; V gene: TRBV5-4; CDR3 protein: CASSLGRVGYGYTF; CDR3 DNA: TGTGCCAGCAGCTTGGGCAGGGTCGGCTATGGCTACACCTTC
D gene: NA; clone size: NA; J gene: TRBJ2-6; V gene: TRBV7-6; CDR3 protein: CASSLGQSGANVLTF; CDR3 DNA: TGTGCCAGCAGCTTAGGACAGTCTGGGGCCAACGTCCTGACTTTC
D gene: NA; clone size: once; J gene: TRBJ1-2; V gene: TRBV5-6; CDR3 protein: CASSYLGVYYGYTF; CDR3 DNA: TGTGCCAGCAGCTATCTGGGGGTCTACTATGGCTACACCTTC
D gene: NA; clone size: NA; J gene: TRBJ1-1; V gene: TRBV25-1; CDR3 protein: CASSATRGTEAFF; CDR3 DNA: TGTGCCAGCAGCGCTACCAGGGGCACTGAAGCTTTCTTT
D gene: TRBD1; clone size: NA; J gene: TRBJ2-1; V gene: TRBV30; CDR3 protein: CAWERGLVGLEQFF; CDR3 DNA: TGTGCCTGGGAAAGGGGGCTTGTGGGTCTAGAGCAGTTCTTC
D gene: NA; clone size: once; J gene: TRBJ1-2; V gene: TRBV6-1; CDR3 protein: CASSENRYYGYTF; CDR3 DNA: TGTGCCAGCAGTGAAAACAGATACTATGGCTACACCTTC
D gene: NA; clone size: NA; J gene: TRBJ1-2; V gene: TRBV9; CDR3 protein: CASSPEGTNYGYTF; CDR3 DNA: TGTGCCAGCAGCCCGGAGGGGACTAACTATGGCTACACCTTC
D gene: NA; clone size: NA; J gene: TRBJ2-2; V gene: TRBV6-5; CDR3 protein: CASSYRGAAGELFF; CDR3 DNA: TGTGCCAGCAGTTATCGGGGGGCGGCCGGGGAGCTGTTTTTT
D gene: TRBD1; clone size: NA; J gene: TRBJ1-5; V gene: TRBV2; CDR3 protein: CASSPGQGHQPQHF; CDR3 DNA: TGTGCCAGCAGTCCGGGACAGGGTCATCAGCCCCAGCATTTT
D gene: TRBD1; clone size: few; J gene: TRBJ2-5; V gene: TRBV5-1; CDR3 protein: CASSLAAGGMETQYF; CDR3 DNA: TGCGCCAGCAGCTTGGCGGCAGGGGGCATGGAGACCCAGTACTTC
D gene: NA; clone size: few; J gene: TRBJ1-2; V gene: TRBV2; CDR3 protein: CASVLRTFYGYTF; CDR3 DNA: TGTGCCAGCGTGTTACGGACATTCTATGGCTACACCTTC
D gene: NA; clone size: NA; J gene: TRBJ1-5; V gene: TRBV18; CDR3 protein: CASSPQGNQPQHF; CDR3 DNA: TGTGCCAGCTCACCACAGGGGAATCAGCCCCAGCATTTT
D gene: NA; clone size: NA; J gene: TRBJ1-1; V gene: TRBV18; CDR3 protein: CASSPQGTKAFF; CDR3 DNA: TGTGCCAGCTCACCCCAGGGAACCAAAGCTTTCTTT